The 22 T cell receptor beta chains below come from one sample, sequenced in a study of blood T cell repertoires in COVID-19. TCRdb's copy holds only in-frame clones and misses some; the assay was immunoSEQ multiplex PCR. The data show tens of thousands of clones, approximately 86% seen once. Sequenced: peripheral blood. The source is an elderly man with COVID-19, enrolled during active disease.

This clone was counted between two and nine times. As DNA, the CDR3 is TGTGCCAGCAGCCTAGGGTCCGGACAGGGGAACTATGGCTACACCTTC. Translated: CASSLGSGQGNYGYTF. The V and J genes are TRBV7-9 and TRBJ1-2; TRBD1 aligns across 9 bases. Germline lookup yields CDR1 SEHNR and CDR2 FQNEAQ (reference sequence). Trimming took 5 bases from V and 2 from J; bases not matched to a gene: 9. This CDR3 has 16 residues.

This clone was observed a single time. The chain employs TRBV7-6 and TRBJ1-1; unclear D gene. This CDR3 is built from 13 residues. With 6 bases removed from V and 0 bases from J, the gap between germline ends came to 8 bases. Germline CDR1 is SGHVS and CDR2 is FNYEAQ. The CDR3 region is CASSADLNTEAFF. Here the CDR3 DNA reads TGTGCCAGCAGTGCTGACTTGAACACTGAAGCTTTCTTT.

The chain is built from TRBV5-1 and TRBJ2-5, with TRBD2 matching over 12 bases. Germline loops: CDR1 SGHRS, CDR2 YFSETQ. The CDR3 has 17 residues. The trim removed 0 bases at V and 1 base at J, leaving 4 bases unmatched. The CDR3 bases are TGCGCCAGCAGCTTGGGACTAGCGGGGGACACCCAAGAGACCCAGTACTTC. It is translated as CASSLGLAGDTQETQYF.

V gene TRBV3-1 (or the pseudogene TRBV3-2) combines with J gene TRBJ2-2, with a possible D match to TRBD2 (7 bases). This CDR3 contains 15 residues. Germline V gene data show CDR1 as LGHDT and CDR2 as YNNKEL (reference sequence). The ends were cut back, 3 bases at V and 4 bases at J, with 12 bases in the middle. The CDR3 loop reads CASSHAGEGTGELFF. For the CDR3, the DNA is TGTGCCAGCAGCCACGCAGGGGAGGGCACCGGGGAGCTGTTTTTT.

The chain has TRBV9 and TRBJ2-2; D is possibly TRBD2 (6 bases). There are 15 residues in the CDR3. Germline assignment: CDR1 SGDLS and CDR2 YYNGEE. V was clipped by 3 bases and J by 6 bases, with 15 bases between them. The CDR3 region is CASSGGGWVSGELFF. The CDR3 nucleotides read TGTGCCAGCAGCGGCGGAGGGTGGGTCTCCGGGGAGCTGTTTTTT.

This clone was observed a few times. This rearrangement joins TRBV27 to TRBJ2-7, with D maybe TRBD1 (5 bases). CDR3 length: 14 residues. From germline, CDR1 is MNHEY and CDR2 SMNVEV (reference sequence). Between the trimmed V and J ends, which lost 1 base and 3 bases, there was a span of 10 bases. CDR3 sequence reads: CASSLLYQGYEQYF. The CDR3 bases are TGTGCCAGCAGTTTATTATACCAGGGCTACGAGCAGTACTTC.

The rearrangement joins TRBV18 to TRBJ1-4; weak D call: TRBD1 (6 bases). The V and J ends lost 6 bases and 5 bases respectively, with 10 bases between them. CDR3 length: 13 residues. Germline values: CDR1 KGHSH, CDR2 LQKENI. CDR3 protein: CASSSGENEKLFF. CDR3 bases: TGTGCCAGCTCGTCAGGGGAAAATGAAAAACTGTTTTTT.

This chain uses TRBV2 with TRBJ1-1; TRBD1 might be the D (6 bases). Germline V gene data show CDR1 as SNHLY and CDR2 as FYNNEI. V lost 6 bases to trimming and J lost 6 bases, with 11 bases between them. The CDR3 has 12 residues. The CDR3 region is CASSNTGSEAFF. The DNA for the CDR3 is TGTGCCAGCAGCAACACAGGGTCTGAAGCTTTCTTT.

The V gene is TRBV28, the J gene TRBJ1-1, with 9 bases matching TRBD1. Trimming at V came to 6 bases and at J to 7 bases, leaving 12 bases not matched to a gene. The CDR3 is 15 amino acids. Germline CDR1 is MDHEN and CDR2 is SYDVKM. In nucleotides, the CDR3 is TGTGCCAGCAGCCCCCCAACAGGGGGCCTCTTTGAAGCTTTCTTT. This gives the protein CASSPPTGGLFEAFF.

The DNA for the CDR3 is TGTGCCAGCAGCTTAGGACAGGGCACGCAAGAGACCCAGTACTTC. This codes for CASSLGQGTQETQYF. The V gene is TRBV7-9, the J gene TRBJ2-5, with TRBD1 identical over 7 bases. Germline CDR1 reads SEHNR; CDR2 reads FQNEAQ (reference sequence). V lost 1 base to trimming and J lost 2 bases; unmatched junction nucleotides: 4. The CDR3 spans 15 residues.

The chain employs TRBV5-1 and TRBJ2-1; TRBD2 is a possible D gene (6 bases). V dropped 1 base and J dropped 10 bases, with 18 bases sitting between them. Germline V gene data show CDR1 as SGHRS and CDR2 as YFSETQ. The CDR3 sequence is 15 residues long. DNA for the CDR3: TGCGCCAGCAGCTTGCGTGGGACTGGGGCTGGGGAGCAGTTCTTC. It encodes CASSLRGTGAGEQFF.

For the CDR3, the DNA is TGTGCCAGCAGCGTAAAGGCGGTGAACACTGAAGCTTTCTTT. Amino acid sequence: CASSVKAVNTEAFF. The rearrangement joins TRBV9 to TRBJ1-1; D uncertain. Germline assignment: CDR1 SGDLS and CDR2 YYNGEE. This CDR3 region has 14 residues. The V gene lost 1 base and the J gene lost 0 bases, with 7 bases spanning the gap. The full variable domain, its missing parts supplied by reference TRBV9 and TRBJ1-1, is DSGVTQTPKHLITATGQRVTLRCSPRSGDLSVYWYQQSLDQGLQFLIQYYNGEERAKGNILERFSAQQFPDLHSELNLSSLELGDSALYFCASSVKAVNTEAFFGQGTRLTVV.

The genes are TRBV5-1 and TRBJ1-2; D might be TRBD1 (6 bases). This CDR3 spans 14 amino acids. Trimming removed 4 bases at V and 4 bases at J, with 14 bases between. Germline assignment: CDR1 SGHRS and CDR2 YFSETQ. This chain's CDR3 is CASSRGAGVYGYTF. CDR3 DNA: TGCGCCAGCAGCCGGGGGGCAGGGGTCTATGGCTACACCTTC.

This clone is a singleton in its sample. The chain combines TRBV27 with TRBJ2-7, with 8 bases that match TRBD2. The CDR3 is made up of 14 amino acids. The V and J ends lost 5 bases and 6 bases, in that order; junction bases with no gene match: 9. Germline CDR1 MNHEY, CDR2 SMNVEV (reference sequence). The CDR3 bases are TGTGCCAGCAGTCCTCTAGCGGGCCTAGTCGAGCAGTACTTC. Translating it yields CASSPLAGLVEQYF.

This clone qualifies as medium-sized (0.01 to 0.1%). The chain employs TRBV6-2 or TRBV6-3 and TRBJ1-4, with 9 bases lining up with TRBD1. The CDR3 runs 14 residues. CDR1 MNHEY and CDR2 SVGEGT come from the germline V gene. J was trimmed by 5 bases and V by 2 bases; bases with no gene match: 0. CDR3 amino acids: CASSYGTGNEKLFF. The CDR3 bases are TGTGCCAGCAGTTACGGGACAGGGAATGAAAAACTGTTTTTT.

This clone has just one count. This chain connects TRBV10-3 to TRBJ2-7, with 9 bases identical to TRBD1. The V and J ends lost 8 bases and 4 bases, in that order; junction bases with no gene match: 15. The germline CDR1 and CDR2 sequences are ENHRY and SYGVKD. The CDR3 spans 16 residues. The CDR3 DNA sequence: TGTGCCATCTCTGCGTCGACAGGGGGAACGGAGTACGAGCAGTACTTC. This encodes CAISASTGGTEYEQYF.

V usage is TRBV19 and J usage is TRBJ2-7, with 8 bases that match TRBD1. Losses at the gene ends were 5 bases for V and 0 bases for J; bases not matched to a gene: 3. This CDR3 is built from 14 residues. Germline V gene sequence: CDR1 LNHDA, CDR2 SQIVND (reference sequence). The CDR3 DNA is TGTGCCAGTAGTCAGGGGGCTAACTCCTACGAGCAGTACTTC. Its translation is CASSQGANSYEQYF.

The chain is built from TRBV2 and TRBJ2-2; no firm D call. V was clipped by 8 bases and J by 4 bases, with 14 bases between them. Germline V gene lookup returns CDR1 SNHLY and CDR2 FYNNEI. The CDR3 spans 14 residues. CDR3 bases: TGTGCCAGCCTCGGTCTGGCAGGCACCGGGGAGCTGTTTTTT. Translated, it gives CASLGLAGTGELFF.

The rearrangement joins TRBV10-3 to TRBJ2-7; 11 bases line up with TRBD2. Trimming cost V 3 bases and J 3 bases; bases outside gene matches: 10. The germline gives CDR1 ENHRY, CDR2 SYGVKD. The CDR3 is 17 amino acids. This CDR3 is CAISDALRLAGNYEQYF. CDR3 nucleotide sequence: TGTGCCATCAGTGATGCTTTGCGACTAGCGGGGAACTACGAGCAGTACTTC.

This clone was recorded only once. The chain joins TRBV20-1 to TRBJ2-1; no firm D call. V was trimmed by 5 bases and J by 7 bases, leaving 9 bases between them. Looked up from germline, CDR1 is DFQATT and CDR2 is SNEGSKA (reference sequence). The CDR3 is made up of 11 amino acids. The CDR3 coding sequence is TGCAGTGCTGACACTGATAATGAGCAGTTCTTC. This sequence encodes CSADTDNEQFF.

The genes are TRBV5-5 and TRBJ1-1; D is unclear. There are 18 residues in the CDR3. The germline V gene has CDR1 SGHKS and CDR2 YYEKEE (reference sequence). V lost 0 bases and J 1 base, leaving 19 bases between the germline ends. In DNA form, the CDR3 reads TGTGCCAGCAGCTTGGTGTTTCCAGGCAAAACCGAGAACACTGAAGCTTTCTTT. This sequence encodes CASSLVFPGKTENTEAFF.

A few counts support this clone. The chain is built from TRBV15 and TRBJ1-5; a weak D match, TRBD1 (6 bases). V was trimmed by 8 bases and J by 6 bases, leaving 14 bases between them. The CDR3 spans 13 residues. Per the germline V gene, CDR1 is LNHNV and CDR2 is YYDKDF (reference sequence). The CDR3 sequence is CATGTDRSQPQHF. The CDR3 bases are TGTGCCACCGGAACGGACAGAAGTCAGCCCCAGCATTTT.